A selection of T cell receptor beta chains follows, all from one sample in a study of T cell responses to AZD1222 COVID-19 vaccine. Here immunoSEQ multiplex PCR was the method, and the copy in TCRdb shows in-frame clones only, minus some. The profile shows about 100,000 clones, over 70% of them singletons. Specimen: peripheral blood, collected on day 0 of AZD1222 vaccination. The source is an adult in good health. Each CDR3 is given with its conserved first and last residue. A D gene is named only where the DNA matches it firmly. Some rows have no size entry. The others give once, few or many, or a class for an expanded clone.

NA	TRBV11-2	TRBJ2-3	TRBD1	TGTGCCAGCAGCTTTCGGGGAACACAGGGGGATACGCAGTATTTT	CASSFRGTQGDTQYF
NA	TRBV28	TRBJ1-2	NA	TGTGCCATCGGGAGGATGGCGTCCTTTTACTATGGCTACACCTTC	CAIGRMASFYYGYTF
NA	TRBV6-2/TRBV6-3	TRBJ2-7	NA	TGTGCCAGCAGCTTAAACTACAACAGGGGAACGGGGGAGTACTTC	CASSLNYNRGTGEYF
NA	TRBV6-5	TRBJ2-1	TRBD1	TGTGCCAGCAGCCGAAACCAGGGGGCCTACAATGAGCAGTTCTTC	CASSRNQGAYNEQFF
NA	TRBV19	TRBJ1-5	NA	TGTGCCAGTAGTACCGGACAGTGGAGCAATCAGCCCCAGCATTTT	CASSTGQWSNQPQHF
NA	TRBV6-5	TRBJ2-6	NA	TGTGCCAGCAGAGACAGCGACAGCGGGGCCAACGTCCTGACTTTC	CASRDSDSGANVLTF
few	TRBV28	TRBJ1-1	NA	TGTGCCAGTCATGACAGGTACACTGAAGCTTTCTTT	CASHDRYTEAFF
NA	TRBV6-5	TRBJ2-3	NA	TGTGCCAGCAGTAAAATGAAGAGAGTCGTTGATACGCAGTATTTT	CASSKMKRVVDTQYF
NA	TRBV28	TRBJ2-7	TRBD1	TGTGCCAGCAGTCCTGGGACAGCCCTTCCCTACGAGCAGTACTTC	CASSPGTALPYEQYF
NA	TRBV5-1	TRBJ2-5	NA	TGCGCCAGCCAGGACCTACTCCAAGAGACCCAGTACTTC	CASQDLLQETQYF
NA	TRBV19	TRBJ2-1	TRBD1	TGTGCCAGTAGCATTGGGACAGTCCCCTACAATGAGCAGTTCTTC	CASSIGTVPYNEQFF
NA	TRBV6-2/TRBV6-3	TRBJ1-2	TRBD1	TGTGCCAGCAGTTCGGGGCTACAGGGGATTAGCTACACCTTC	CASSSGLQGISYTF
NA	TRBV19	TRBJ1-2	TRBD1	TGTGCCAGTGGGGACAGGGGGCTGCATGGCTACACCTTC	CASGDRGLHGYTF
NA	TRBV5-1	TRBJ2-1	NA	TGCGCCAGCAGCTTGGTGTTAGGTACCGGCAATGAGCAGTTCTTC	CASSLVLGTGNEQFF
NA	TRBV10-2	TRBJ2-1	TRBD1	TGCGCAGCCAGGACAGGGCTCAATGAGCAGTTCTTC	CAARTGLNEQFF
NA	TRBV29-1	TRBJ2-3	NA	TGCAGCGTCCTGTATGGACCGATCACAGATACGCAGTATTTT	CSVLYGPITDTQYF
once	TRBV25-1	TRBJ2-5	NA	TGTGCCAGCAGTGATGGGCGGCGGTGGGGGACCCAGTACTTC	CASSDGRRWGTQYF
NA	TRBV5-1	TRBJ1-4	TRBD1	TGCGCCAGCAGCTTGAGGTCTCAGGGGGGTGAAAAACTGTTTTTT	CASSLRSQGGEKLFF
NA	TRBV28	TRBJ1-4	NA	TGTGCCAGCAGTTTTGGGTCCGCAGGGGATAAAAAACTGTTTTTT	CASSFGSAGDKKLFF
NA	TRBV30	TRBJ1-3	TRBD1	TGTGCCACACCGAAGGGGGCAGCAGGAAACACCATATATTTT	CATPKGAAGNTIYF
NA	TRBV7-8	TRBJ1-2	NA	TGTGCCAGCAGCTTAGTGGGCGGGTCCATGACCGTCCACGCCTTC	CASSLVGGSMTVHAF
NA	TRBV27	TRBJ1-2	TRBD1	TGTGCCAGCAGGACGGGACAGGGAACCCAGTTGGATGGCTACACCTTC	CASRTGQGTQLDGYTF
NA	TRBV7-2	TRBJ2-3	NA	TGTGCCAGCAGCCCTCGAATCGGGGCTGATACGCAGTATTTT	CASSPRIGADTQYF
NA	TRBV19	TRBJ1-1	TRBD1	TGTGCCAGTGAATGGGGACAGGGGGCGAATATTCGTCACACTGAAGCTTTCTTT	CASEWGQGANIRHTEAFF
NA	TRBV28	TRBJ2-2	TRBD1	TGTGCCAGCAGTTTACACTGGACAGGGACACTATTAGGGGAGCTGTTTTTT	CASSLHWTGTLLGELFF
NA	TRBV10-2	TRBJ2-1	NA	TGCGCCAGCAGTGAGCCGGCTCCTGGGAGTGAGCAGTTCTTC	CASSEPAPGSEQFF
NA	TRBV5-4	TRBJ2-1	TRBD1	TGTGCCAGCAGCACCCCCCCGACAGGGGTCTACAATGAGCAGTTCTTC	CASSTPPTGVYNEQFF
NA	TRBV9	TRBJ1-2	NA	TGTGCCAGCAGCGTAGCTGAGGGGGTCTATGGCTACACCTTC	CASSVAEGVYGYTF
NA	TRBV24-1	TRBJ2-5	NA	TGTGCCACCAGTGATTTGCTTCGGGGTAGCGGAGAAGAGACCCAGTACTTC	CATSDLLRGSGEETQYF
NA	TRBV7-2	TRBJ2-7	NA	TGTGCCAGCAGCTTCTCGGGCTCCTCCTACGAGCAGTACTTC	CASSFSGSSYEQYF
NA	TRBV10-3	TRBJ2-5	NA	TGTGCCATCAGTGAGGAGGCCCGATGGGTCCAAGAGACCCAGTACTTC	CAISEEARWVQETQYF
NA	TRBV11-2	TRBJ2-2	NA	TGTGCCAGCAGCTCAAACAGGGATGGCACCGGGGAGCTGTTTTTT	CASSSNRDGTGELFF
NA	TRBV4-1	TRBJ2-5	NA	TGCGCCAGCAGCCAAGAGCCGAGGGGCGTAAGGGGGACCCAGTACTTC	CASSQEPRGVRGTQYF
NA	TRBV7-2	TRBJ1-2	TRBD1	TGTGCCAGCAGCCCCGGACAGGGACATCCTAACTATGGCTACACCTTC	CASSPGQGHPNYGYTF
once	TRBV14	TRBJ1-1	NA	TGTGCCAGCAGCCAACAGGGCCGGAACACTGAAGCTTTCTTT	CASSQQGRNTEAFF
NA	TRBV11-2	TRBJ1-4	NA	TGTGCCAGCAGCTTAGGTTCGGGTCGGACAGCAACTAATGAAAAACTGTTTTTT	CASSLGSGRTATNEKLFF
once	TRBV11-3	TRBJ2-3	TRBD1	TGTGCCAGCAGCTTACCACCCCGGGACAGGAGCACAGATACGCAGTATTTT	CASSLPPRDRSTDTQYF